The 5 T cell receptor beta chains listed next were all sequenced from one sample in a study of lymphopenia after photon versus proton radiotherapy. Clones were read by immunoSEQ multiplex PCR, and TCRdb kept only the in-frame ones, dropping some. This sample yields some 31,000 clones, of which 84% are seen a single time; around 15% belongs to the top ten. The sample here was peripheral blood, taken from a patient treated with proton-based radiotherapy. These receptors were obtained from a woman between 65 and 79 years old with pancreatic cancer.

The gene calls are TRBV29-1 and TRBJ2-3, with 12 bases lining up with TRBD2. The CDR3 loop spans 16 amino acids. The germline gives CDR1 SQVTM, CDR2 ANQGSEA. V dropped 4 bases and J dropped 4; count of bases not matched to a gene: 9. The CDR3, as DNA: TGCAGCGTTGTATCGTATCGACTAGCGGGAGCAGATACGCAGTATTTT. It translates to CSVVSYRLAGADTQYF.

The chain recombines TRBV28 with TRBJ2-1; D ambiguous. The CDR3 runs to 15 residues. V lost 5 bases to trimming and J lost 0 bases, with 11 bases between them. The germline V gene encodes CDR1 MDHEN and CDR2 SYDVKM. The CDR3 here is CASSPSVSSYNEQFF. DNA for the CDR3: TGTGCCAGCAGTCCATCGGTAAGCTCCTACAATGAGCAGTTCTTC.

The genes are TRBV5-1 and TRBJ2-7; tentative D call: TRBD1 (5 bases). CDR3 length: 14 residues. V was trimmed by 1 base and J by 6 bases, leaving 14 bases between them. CDR1 and CDR2 (germline): SGHRS, YFSETQ. CDR3 residues: CASSLNVRVGEQYF. The CDR3 region has the DNA TGCGCCAGCAGCTTGAACGTCAGGGTGGGCGAGCAGTACTTC.

This clone was found a few times. The chain employs TRBV6-5 and TRBJ1-5, with a possible D match to TRBD1 (6 bases). The CDR3 has 14 residues. Trimming removed 4 bases at V and 5 bases at J, with 12 bases between. Germline V gives CDR1 MNHEY, CDR2 SVGAGI. DNA for the CDR3: TGTGCCAGCAGTTCAGGGGCGATTCATCAGCCCCAGCATTTT. The encoded protein is CASSSGAIHQPQHF.

The V call is TRBV15, the J call TRBJ2-3; D is unclear. CDR3 size: 16 residues. Trimming took off 3 bases at V and 0 bases at J, with 13 bases between the two ends. CDR1 is LNHNV, CDR2 YYDKDF, per germline (reference sequence). CDR3 in amino acids: CATSRSGLGSTDTQYF. CDR3 nucleotides: TGTGCCACCAGCAGGTCAGGATTGGGCAGCACAGATACGCAGTATTTT. The full variable domain, completed using reference TRBV15 and TRBJ2-3, is DAMVIQNPRYQVTQFGKPVTLSCSQTLNHNVMYWYQQKSSQAPKLLFHYYDKDFNNEADTPDNFQSRRPNTSFCFLDIRSPGLGDTAMYLCATSRSGLGSTDTQYFGPGTRLTVL.